The entry that follows covers one T cell receptor beta chain sequence. Its antigen is as yet unknown. The germline gives CDR1 SGHNT, CDR2 YYREEE (reference sequence). Trimming took 4 bases from V and 5 from J, leaving 19 bases between them. This CDR3 is built from 16 residues. The sample belongs to a study of cytomegalovirus exposure and HLA in healthy donors. The PCR ran on 60 Vbeta and 13 Jbeta primers. This table comes from immunoSEQ multiplex PCR, and its TCRdb copy is limited to in-frame clones, with some not included. The sample shows under 120,000 clones, more than 60% of them seen only once. Study conclusions and caveats: Earlier analysis yielded a pattern in which most TCR beta V segments were productive about 87% or about 30% of the time. The likely origin of a cluster of highly shared sequence variants was a sequencing artifact. Among TCR beta chains, those listed as cytomegalovirus-associated numbered over 150.

Donors were ostensibly healthy at sampling, although undocumented immune exposures were probable. The chain has TRBV5-4 and TRBJ2-1; maybe TRBD1 (5 bases). The receptor was isolated from a female donor in good health and CMV-seropositive. The sample taken for sequencing was PBMCs. CDR3 protein: CASSPPGAVGDNEQFF. The CDR3 DNA reads as TGTGCCAGCAGCCCCCCCGGTGCGGTAGGGGACAATGAGCAGTTCTTC.